These 17 T cell receptor beta chains share one sample of origin, sequenced in a study of T cells in Graves' hyperthyroidism and ophthalmopathy. RNA transcripts provided the source from which TCR beta CDR3 regions were amplified. Initially, a first-round RT-PCR of the TCR CDR3 employed the HTBI primer set. Each CDR3 protein is one row after TCRdb ran MiXCR on the multiplex PCR reads. The table shows about 620,000 distinct CDR3 sequences, with around 16% occurring only once. The specimen was blood. The source of these receptors is a woman in her twenties or thirties with Graves' hyperthyroidism.

This clonotype was seen a handful of times. The chain uses TRBV7-8 and TRBJ1-1; TRBD1 is a possible D gene (6 bases). V was shortened by 5 bases and J by 0 bases, with 13 bases between the two germline ends. This CDR3 has 15 amino acids. Germline V gene sequence: CDR1 SGHVS, CDR2 FQNEAQ. Here the CDR3 reads CASSPGEGMNTEAFF. The CDR3 DNA reads TGTGCCAGCAGCCCAGGGGAGGGGATGAACACTGAAGCTTTCTTT.

This clonotype has at least ten counts. The J gene is TRBJ2-3, the V gene TRBV6-1; D might be TRBD1 or TRBD2, each matching 5 bases. CDR3 length: 15 amino acids. CDR1 and CDR2 (germline): MNHNS, SASEGT. V lost 7 bases and J 4 bases, leaving 18 bases between the germline ends. The CDR3 nucleotides read TGTGCCAGCACCACAGGAGCGGCAGCCCCAGATACGCAGTATTTT. Amino acid sequence: CASTTGAAAPDTQYF.

The V call is TRBV11-2, the J call TRBJ1-3, with D perhaps matching TRBD1 (6 bases). V lost 5 bases to trimming and J lost 2 bases, with 22 bases between them. From germline, CDR1 is SGHAT and CDR2 FQNNGV. The CDR3 length is 18 residues. The chain's CDR3 is CASSPTVPRGTAGNTIYF. DNA of the CDR3: TGTGCCAGCAGCCCGACGGTTCCCAGGGGTACGGCTGGAAACACCATATATTTT.

This clonotype has only a few counts. The gene calls are TRBV24-1 and TRBJ2-5; 7 positions agree with TRBD1. CDR3 length equals 13 residues. J lost 4 bases, V lost 6 bases, and 4 bases had no gene match. The V gene's germline CDR1 is KGHDR and CDR2 SFDVKD. The CDR3 loop reads CATSRDSPETQYF. Written as DNA, the CDR3 is TGTGCCACCAGTCGGGACAGCCCAGAGACCCAGTACTTC.

This rearrangement joins TRBV20-1 to TRBJ2-1; TRBD2 is a possible D gene (5 bases). V was pared by 5 bases and J by 0 bases, with 8 bases between. CDR3 length: 13 amino acids. Germline V lookup: CDR1 DFQATT, CDR2 SNEGSKA (reference sequence). CDR3 DNA sequence: TGCAGTGCTCGGACTCTCTCCTACAATGAGCAGTTCTTC. Protein sequence: CSARTLSYNEQFF.

A few counts support this clonotype. This rearrangement joins TRBV6-1 to TRBJ1-2; 12 nucleotides agree with TRBD1. Trimming at V came to 8 bases and at J to 8 bases, leaving 9 bases not matched to a gene. Germline assignment: CDR1 MNHNS and CDR2 SASEGT. The CDR3 covers 14 residues. The CDR3 loop reads CASQNSGTGGGYTF. The CDR3 region has the DNA TGTGCCAGCCAAAATTCGGGGACAGGGGGCGGCTACACCTTC.

The chain carries TRBV15 and TRBJ1-2; D might be TRBD1 (5 bases). V lost 1 base and J lost 7, with 16 bases in between. The germline V gene encodes CDR1 LNHNV and CDR2 YYDKDF (reference sequence). The CDR3 covers 15 residues. The CDR3: CATSRGEGAQGGYTF. In DNA form, the CDR3 reads TGTGCCACCAGCAGAGGGGAAGGGGCCCAGGGTGGCTACACCTTC.

The chain combines TRBV5-6 with TRBJ2-5; 8 positions agree with TRBD2. This CDR3 region has 15 residues. The germline V gene has CDR1 SGHDT and CDR2 YYEEEE. Unmatched junction bases numbered 8, after V lost 4 bases and J lost 3 bases. The CDR3 DNA sequence: TGTGCCAGCAGCAGACCGGGACTAGAAGAAGAGACCCAGTACTTC. Translation: CASSRPGLEEETQYF.

This clonotype has ten or more counts. The chain has TRBV11-3 and TRBJ2-3, with TRBD2 identical over 9 bases. Germline CDR1 and CDR2: SGHNT and YENEEA. This CDR3 is built from 15 residues. V dropped 2 bases and J dropped 4; count of bases not matched to a gene: 4. This chain's CDR3 is CASSLRREGADTQYF. In DNA form, the CDR3 reads TGTGCCAGCAGCTTAAGGCGGGAGGGCGCAGATACGCAGTATTTT.

This clonotype was seen only a few times. The junction and the germline gene differ at one end; a read error may be behind it. The chain employs TRBV7-7 and TRBJ2-2; D ambiguous. The CDR3 consists of 17 residues. CDR1 and CDR2 from the germline V gene are SSHAT and FNYEAQ (reference sequence). CDR3 DNA: TGTGCTAGCAGCTTAGGTGGCTTCCCCCTTTTGAGCGGGGAGCTGTTTTTT. This codes for CASSLGGFPLLSGELFF.

CDR3 region: CASSTGVRGANVLTF. CDR3 coding DNA: TGTGCCAGCAGCACAGGGGTTCGAGGGGCCAACGTCCTGACTTTC. The chain uses TRBV5-5 and TRBJ2-6; 7 bases are a match to TRBD1. This CDR3 has 15 amino acids. Germline assignment: CDR1 SGHKS and CDR2 YYEKEE (reference sequence). The junction had 5 bases not matched to a gene; V was cut back by 4 bases and J by 4 bases.

This clonotype was detected a few times. The V gene is TRBV9, the J gene TRBJ2-7; D ambiguous. Trimming shortened V by 0 bases and J by 0 bases, and 7 bases separated the two germline ends. The length of the CDR3 is 14 residues. Germline CDR1 SGDLS, CDR2 YYNGEE. For the CDR3, the DNA is TGTGCCAGCAGCGTAGCTCCCAGCTCCTACGAGCAGTACTTC. Translated: CASSVAPSSYEQYF.

The V call is TRBV5-1, the J call TRBJ2-5; no reliable D call. CDR1 is SGHRS, CDR2 YFSETQ, per germline. This CDR3 region has 13 residues. V was shortened by 1 base and J by 5 bases, with 9 bases between the two germline ends. The CDR3 bases are TGCGCCAGCAGCTTGAGGGTTATGGAGACCCAGTACTTC. Residues: CASSLRVMETQYF.

Details on this clonotype: Possible read error: a much larger clone is one base away. The rearrangement links TRBV30 to TRBJ2-7; D gene ambiguous. Germline V lookup: CDR1 GTSNPN, CDR2 SVGIG (reference sequence). The CDR3 has 12 residues. V was trimmed by 2 bases and J by 7 bases, leaving 12 bases between them. The CDR3 sequence: CAWSPGLGEQYF. CDR3 sequence (DNA): TGTGCCTGGAGTCCGGGTTTGGGGGAGCAGTACTTC.

The CDR3 reads CASSPQTGQGNTIYF. The CDR3 DNA reads TGTGCCAGCAGCCCCCAGACAGGGCAGGGAAACACCATATATTTT. The chain combines TRBV7-2 with TRBJ1-3; 7 bases agree with TRBD1. Trimming cost V 5 bases and J 4 bases; bases outside gene matches: 8. The CDR3 runs 15 residues. CDR1 and CDR2 from the germline V gene are SGHTA and FQGNSA.

Many counts were recorded for this clonotype. The V and J genes are TRBV7-2 and TRBJ2-7; TRBD1 matches 7 bases. Trimming at V came to 6 bases and at J to 2 bases, leaving 10 bases not matched to a gene. The CDR3 spans 15 residues. CDR1 and CDR2 from the germline V gene are SGHTA and FQGNSA. The CDR3 region has the DNA TGTGCCAGCAGGTTGGGACAGCCTGATACCTACGAGCAGTACTTC. This translates into CASRLGQPDTYEQYF.

This clonotype has ten or more counts. The chain recombines TRBV3-1 with TRBJ2-7; D might be TRBD2 (6 bases). The CDR3 consists of 17 residues. V lost 2 bases, J lost 2 bases, and 19 bases lay in between. Germline V CDR1 and CDR2: LGHDT, YNNKEL (reference sequence). In DNA, the CDR3 is TGTGCCAGCAGCCAACTTCTAGGGACTTACAACCCCTACGAGCAGTACTTC. Amino acids: CASSQLLGTYNPYEQYF.